What follows are 23 T cell receptor beta chains derived from one specimen sequenced in a study of T cell responses to AZD1222 COVID-19 vaccine. Produced via immunoSEQ multiplex PCR; TCRdb's table is partial and in-frame only. The sample shows about 140,000 clones, 90% to 95% of them seen only once. Sequencing was performed on peripheral blood, taken after recovery from COVID-19. These receptors were collected from an adult who had recovered from COVID-19.

This clone has more than one count but fewer than ten. The rearrangement joins TRBV3-1 (or the pseudogene TRBV3-2) to TRBJ1-3; perhaps TRBD1 as D (6 bases). This CDR3 has 15 amino acids. Trimming left V 2 bases short and J 6 bases short, with 14 bases between. Germline CDR1 is LGHDT and CDR2 is YNNKEL (reference sequence). The CDR3 protein is CASSQSPGAKNTIYF. The CDR3 bases are TGTGCCAGCAGCCAATCCCCAGGGGCGAAAAACACCATATATTTT.

The V and J genes are TRBV18 and TRBJ1-2; D remains unclear. CDR3 size: 12 residues. Trimming left V 1 base short and J 4 bases short, with 4 bases between. The germline gives CDR1 KGHSH, CDR2 LQKENI. As DNA, the CDR3 is TGTGCCAGCTCACCACAGATCTATGGCTACACCTTC. This encodes CASSPQIYGYTF. The full variable domain, with the rest looked up from reference TRBV18 and TRBJ1-2, is NAGVMQNPRHLVRRRGQEARLRCSPMKGHSHVYWYRQLPEEGLKFMVYLQKENIIDESGMPKERFSAEFPKEGPSILRIQQVVRGDSAAYFCASSPQIYGYTFGSGTRLTVV.

The chain combines TRBV2 with TRBJ2-2; D might be TRBD1 (7 bases). The CDR3 spans 16 residues. Germline V CDR1 and CDR2: SNHLY, FYNNEI. Trimming pared 11 bases from V and 2 bases from J, leaving 21 bases between. CDR3: CALKRRDRYNTGELFF. The CDR3 coding sequence is TGTGCCCTGAAGAGGCGGGACAGATATAACACCGGGGAGCTGTTTTTT.

V gene TRBV4-1 combines with J gene TRBJ2-7; perhaps TRBD1 as D (5 bases). The germline V gene encodes CDR1 MGHRA and CDR2 YSYEKL. The CDR3 is 14 residues long. V was shortened by 6 bases and J by 2 bases, with 14 bases between the two germline ends. The CDR3 region has the DNA TGCGCCAGCAGGTGGACACTGATGACCTACGAGCAGTACTTC. Protein product: CASRWTLMTYEQYF.

The chain combines TRBV7-9 with TRBJ1-2; D not resolved. Germline-derived CDR1 and CDR2 are SEHNR and FQNEAQ (reference sequence). CDR3 length: 13 amino acids. Trimming took off 5 bases at V and 6 bases at J, with 13 bases between the two ends. The CDR3 reads CASSTAPEDGYTF. CDR3 in DNA: TGTGCCAGCAGCACCGCGCCAGAAGATGGCTACACCTTC.

The chain combines TRBV28 with TRBJ1-2; a possible D gene is TRBD1 (6 bases). V was pared by 6 bases and J by 0 bases, with 8 bases between. The length of the CDR3 is 13 residues. Germline assignment: CDR1 MDHEN and CDR2 SYDVKM. The CDR3 loop is CASSRTANYGYTF. CDR3 nucleotide sequence: TGTGCCAGCAGCCGGACAGCTAACTATGGCTACACCTTC.

The chain combines TRBV6-1 with TRBJ2-3; possibly TRBD1 for D (6 bases). Trimming removed 3 bases from V and 0 bases from J, with 13 bases in between. From germline, CDR1 is MNHNS and CDR2 SASEGT. The CDR3 length is 16 residues. The CDR3 protein is CASSDVQGSSTDTQYF. CDR3 coding DNA: TGTGCCAGCAGTGACGTACAGGGTAGTAGCACAGATACGCAGTATTTT.

The genes are TRBV27 and TRBJ2-1; D is undetermined. Germline V lookup: CDR1 MNHEY, CDR2 SMNVEV (reference sequence). The CDR3 runs to 14 residues. Trimming stripped 10 bases from V and 3 bases from J, with 16 bases between. The CDR3 region is CATSTFGGYNEQFF. The DNA of the CDR3 is TGTGCCACCTCGACGTTCGGTGGCTACAATGAGCAGTTCTTC.

The chain recombines TRBV7-6 with TRBJ2-7, with TRBD1 as a possible D gene (5 bases). This CDR3 contains 20 residues. The germline V gene has CDR1 SGHVS and CDR2 FNYEAQ. V was cut by 1 base and J by 2 bases, with 27 bases left in between. The CDR3 loop reads CASSLGMSLVGLRGPYEQYF. CDR3 nucleotide sequence: TGTGCCAGCAGCTTAGGCATGAGTTTAGTAGGTCTAAGGGGCCCCTACGAGCAGTACTTC.

This chain joins TRBV5-1 and TRBJ2-1; TRBD2 matches 9 bases. The CDR3 contains 18 residues. V was clipped by 5 bases and J by 5 bases; unmatched bases: 17. From germline, CDR1 is SGHRS and CDR2 YFSETQ. The CDR3 DNA is TGCGCCAGCAGGGGGGGAACAGGGATGACTAGCGGTGACAATGAGCAGTTCTTC. Its protein is CASRGGTGMTSGDNEQFF.

The chain has TRBV28 and TRBJ2-7, with 8 bases matching TRBD1. Trimming removed 7 bases from V and 4 bases from J; junction bases left unmatched: 9. Germline V CDR1 and CDR2: MDHEN, SYDVKM. The CDR3 consists of 14 residues. The CDR3, as DNA: TGTGCCAGCACCTCCCTCAGGGGGCAGTACGAGCAGTACTTC. Translated, it gives CASTSLRGQYEQYF.

V and J are TRBV11-2 and TRBJ1-2, with a possible D match to TRBD1 (5 bases). Trimming took off 2 bases at V and 5 bases at J, with 15 bases between the two ends. Germline CDR1 is SGHAT and CDR2 is FQNNGV. The CDR3 has 15 amino acids. The CDR3 sequence is CASSLQGGFAYGYTF. DNA for the CDR3: TGTGCCAGCAGCTTACAGGGAGGATTTGCTTATGGCTACACCTTC.

The chain joins TRBV27 to TRBJ1-1, with 8 nucleotides matching TRBD1. Germline lookup yields CDR1 MNHEY and CDR2 SMNVEV (reference sequence). The CDR3 extends over 14 amino acids. V shed 8 bases and J 4 bases; nucleotides not matched to a gene: 9. The CDR3 nucleotides are TGTGCCAGCTATGATCAGGGGGCTGGCACTGAAGCTTTCTTT. It translates to CASYDQGAGTEAFF.

V gene TRBV19 combines with J gene TRBJ1-3; D gene ambiguous. The CDR3 consists of 15 residues. CDR1 is LNHDA and CDR2 is SQIVND in the germline V gene (reference sequence). V was clipped by 7 bases and J by 0 bases, with 13 bases between them. CDR3 bases: TGTGCCAGTAACGATCCGGGATCCTCTGGAAACACCATATATTTT. Residues: CASNDPGSSGNTIYF.

The genes are TRBV3-1 (or the pseudogene TRBV3-2) and TRBJ2-5, with 9 bases aligning to TRBD2. The CDR3 totals 16 residues. Trimming at V came to 4 bases and at J to 4 bases, leaving 10 bases not matched to a gene. Germline V gene data show CDR1 as LGHDT and CDR2 as YNNKEL (reference sequence). The CDR3 spells CASSRLREGLGETQYF. The CDR3 DNA reads as TGTGCCAGCAGCCGATTGCGGGAGGGCCTTGGAGAGACCCAGTACTTC.

V is TRBV5-4 and J is TRBJ1-2; D gene unclear. This CDR3 is 15 amino acids long. Per germline, CDR1 SGHNT and CDR2 YYREEE (reference sequence). V lost 1 base, J lost 2 bases, and 12 bases lay in between. The CDR3 reads CASSLFSGGNYGYTF. CDR3 bases: TGTGCCAGCAGCTTGTTCAGTGGCGGGAACTATGGCTACACCTTC.

This chain uses TRBV29-1 with TRBJ1-1; no clear D. Germline values: CDR1 SQVTM, CDR2 ANQGSEA. The CDR3 spans 11 residues. Trimming took off 7 bases at V and 6 bases at J, with 12 bases between the two ends. CDR3 DNA sequence: TGCAGCGCCGGAGGTGTCGCTGAAGCTTTCTTT. Amino acids: CSAGGVAEAFF.

The V gene is TRBV27, the J gene TRBJ2-7, with TRBD2 identical over 12 bases. The CDR3 consists of 17 residues. J gave up 4 bases and V 6 bases, and 13 bases lay outside the gene matches. The germline CDR1 and CDR2 sequences are MNHEY and SMNVEV (reference sequence). CDR3 protein: CASRPEPLAGGPYEQYF. CDR3 sequence (DNA): TGTGCCAGCAGACCCGAACCTCTAGCGGGAGGGCCGTACGAGCAGTACTTC.

The chain is built from TRBV4-1 and TRBJ2-2; 7 bases align to TRBD2. V gave up 4 bases and J gave up 4 bases; unmatched junction bases: 12. The length of the CDR3 is 17 residues. Germline V gives CDR1 MGHRA, CDR2 YSYEKL. CDR3 nucleotide sequence: TGCGCCAGCAGCCTAGGCCGGACTAGTTTTGTCACCGGGGAGCTGTTTTTT. This gives the protein CASSLGRTSFVTGELFF.

The chain uses TRBV27 and TRBJ1-1; weak D call: TRBD1 (5 bases). Trimming shortened V by 3 bases and J by 4 bases, and 9 bases separated the two germline ends. CDR1 is MNHEY and CDR2 is SMNVEV in the germline V gene (reference sequence). The CDR3 is 13 residues long. CDR3 residues: CASSLGGSTEAFF. The CDR3 DNA sequence: TGTGCCAGCAGTTTGGGGGGTAGCACTGAAGCTTTCTTT.

The V gene is TRBV3-1 (or the pseudogene TRBV3-2), the J gene TRBJ2-3; the D gene is possibly TRBD1 (6 bases). The CDR3 covers 13 residues. CDR1 and CDR2 from the germline V gene are LGHDT and YNNKEL (reference sequence). Trimming took 3 bases from V and 5 from J, leaving 9 bases between them. The CDR3 nucleotides are TGTGCCAGCAGCCACCTAGGGGGAGATACGCAGTATTTT. Protein product: CASSHLGGDTQYF.

The chain recombines TRBV19 with TRBJ1-1; possibly TRBD1 for D (5 bases). V lost 7 bases and J lost 0, with 18 bases in between. The CDR3 contains 16 residues. Germline assignment: CDR1 LNHDA and CDR2 SQIVND (reference sequence). This chain's CDR3 is CASTDPSGAMNTEAFF. The CDR3 DNA is TGTGCCAGTACCGACCCCTCCGGGGCCATGAACACTGAAGCTTTCTTT.

V gene TRBV7-9 combines with J gene TRBJ2-3; 7 bases are shared with TRBD1. V lost 6 bases and J lost 2; bases outside the gene matches: 8. Germline V gene data show CDR1 as SEHNR and CDR2 as FQNEAQ (reference sequence). The CDR3 runs to 15 residues. CDR3 nucleotide sequence: TGTGCCAGCAGGATGAACAGGGGCCCCACAGATACGCAGTATTTT. Amino acid sequence: CASRMNRGPTDTQYF.